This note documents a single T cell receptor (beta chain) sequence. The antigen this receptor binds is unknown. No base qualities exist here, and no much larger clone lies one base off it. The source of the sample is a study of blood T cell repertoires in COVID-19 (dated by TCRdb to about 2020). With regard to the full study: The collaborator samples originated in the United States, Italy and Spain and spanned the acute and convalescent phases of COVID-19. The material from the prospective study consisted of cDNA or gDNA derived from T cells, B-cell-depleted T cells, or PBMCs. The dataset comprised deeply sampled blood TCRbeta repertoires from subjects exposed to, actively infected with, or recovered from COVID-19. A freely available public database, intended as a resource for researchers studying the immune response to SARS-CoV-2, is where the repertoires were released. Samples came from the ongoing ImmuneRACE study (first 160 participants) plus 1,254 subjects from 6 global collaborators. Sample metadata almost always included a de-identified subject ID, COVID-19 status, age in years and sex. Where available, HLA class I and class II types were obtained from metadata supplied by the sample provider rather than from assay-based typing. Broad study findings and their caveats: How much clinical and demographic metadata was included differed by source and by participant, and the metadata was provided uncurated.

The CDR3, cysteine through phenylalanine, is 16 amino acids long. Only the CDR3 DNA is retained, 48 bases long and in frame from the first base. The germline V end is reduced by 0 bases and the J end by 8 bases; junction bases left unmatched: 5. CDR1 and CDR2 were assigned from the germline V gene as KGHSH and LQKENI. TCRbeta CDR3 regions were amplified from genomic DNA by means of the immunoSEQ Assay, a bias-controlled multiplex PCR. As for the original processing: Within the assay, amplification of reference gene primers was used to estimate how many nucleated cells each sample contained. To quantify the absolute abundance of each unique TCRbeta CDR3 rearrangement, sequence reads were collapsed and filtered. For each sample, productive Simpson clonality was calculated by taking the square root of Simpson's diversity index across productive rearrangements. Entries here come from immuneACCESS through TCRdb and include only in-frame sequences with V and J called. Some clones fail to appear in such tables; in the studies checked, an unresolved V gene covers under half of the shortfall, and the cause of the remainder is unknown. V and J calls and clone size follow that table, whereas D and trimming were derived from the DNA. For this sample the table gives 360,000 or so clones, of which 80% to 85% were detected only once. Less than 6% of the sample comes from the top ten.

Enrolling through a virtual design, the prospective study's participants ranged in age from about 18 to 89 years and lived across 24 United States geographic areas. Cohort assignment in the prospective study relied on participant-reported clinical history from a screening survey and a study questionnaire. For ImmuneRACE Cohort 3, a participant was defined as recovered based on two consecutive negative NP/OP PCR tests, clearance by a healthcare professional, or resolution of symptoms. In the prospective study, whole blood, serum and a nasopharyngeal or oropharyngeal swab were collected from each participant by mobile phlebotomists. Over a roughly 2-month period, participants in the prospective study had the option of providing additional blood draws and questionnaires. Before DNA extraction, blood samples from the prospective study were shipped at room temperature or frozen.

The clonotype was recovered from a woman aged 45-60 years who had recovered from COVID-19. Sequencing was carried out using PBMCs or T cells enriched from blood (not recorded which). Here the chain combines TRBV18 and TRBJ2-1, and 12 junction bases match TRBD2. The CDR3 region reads CASSPPPSGGGDEQFF. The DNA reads TGTGCCAGCTCACCACCGCCTAGCGGGGGGGGTGATGAGCAGTTCTTC.